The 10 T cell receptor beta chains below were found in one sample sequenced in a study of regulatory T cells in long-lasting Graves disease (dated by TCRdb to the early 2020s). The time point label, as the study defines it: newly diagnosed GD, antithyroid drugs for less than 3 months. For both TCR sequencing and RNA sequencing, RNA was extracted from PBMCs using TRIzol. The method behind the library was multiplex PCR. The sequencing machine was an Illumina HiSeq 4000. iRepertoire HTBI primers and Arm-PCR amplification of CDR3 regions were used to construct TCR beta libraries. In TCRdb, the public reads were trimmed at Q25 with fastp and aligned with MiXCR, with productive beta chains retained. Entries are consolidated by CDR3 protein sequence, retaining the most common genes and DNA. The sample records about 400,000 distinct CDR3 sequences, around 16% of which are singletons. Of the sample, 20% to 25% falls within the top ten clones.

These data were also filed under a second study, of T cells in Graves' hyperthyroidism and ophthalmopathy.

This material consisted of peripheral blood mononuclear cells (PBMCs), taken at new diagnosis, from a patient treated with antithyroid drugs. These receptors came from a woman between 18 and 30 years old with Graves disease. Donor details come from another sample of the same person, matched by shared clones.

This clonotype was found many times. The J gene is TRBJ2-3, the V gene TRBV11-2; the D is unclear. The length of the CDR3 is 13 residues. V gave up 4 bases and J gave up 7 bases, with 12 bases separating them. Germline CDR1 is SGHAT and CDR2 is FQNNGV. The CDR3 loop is CASSSRHHHTQYF. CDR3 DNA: TGTGCCAGCAGCTCCCGACACCACCATACGCAGTATTTT. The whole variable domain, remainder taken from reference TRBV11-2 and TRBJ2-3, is EAGVAQSPRYKIIEKRQSVAFWCNPISGHATLYWYQQILGQGPKLLIQFQNNGVVDDSQLPKDRFSAERLKGVDSTLKIQPAKLEDSAVYLCASSSRHHHTQYFGPGTRLTVL.

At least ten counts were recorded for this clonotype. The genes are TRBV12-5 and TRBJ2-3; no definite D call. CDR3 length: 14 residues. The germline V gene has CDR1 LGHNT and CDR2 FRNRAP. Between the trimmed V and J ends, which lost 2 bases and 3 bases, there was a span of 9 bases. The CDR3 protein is CASGLTTRTDTQYF. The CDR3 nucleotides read TGTGCTAGTGGTTTGACTACGAGGACAGATACGCAGTATTTT. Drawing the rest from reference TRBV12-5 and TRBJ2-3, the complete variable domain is DARVTQTPRHKVTEMGQEVTMRCQPILGHNTVFWYRQTMMQGLELLAYFRNRAPLDDSGMPKDRFSAEMPDATLATLKIQPSEPRDSAVYFCASGLTTRTDTQYFGPGTRLTVL.

The CDR3 reads CSVAWQENTEAFF. The DNA of the CDR3 is TGCAGCGTTGCGTGGCAGGAGAACACTGAAGCTTTCTTT. This chain joins TRBV29-1 and TRBJ1-1; D unresolved. CDR3 length equals 13 residues. The germline CDR1 and CDR2 sequences are SQVTM and ANQGSEA. The germline V and J ends were trimmed by 4 bases and 1 base, with 10 bases remaining between them.

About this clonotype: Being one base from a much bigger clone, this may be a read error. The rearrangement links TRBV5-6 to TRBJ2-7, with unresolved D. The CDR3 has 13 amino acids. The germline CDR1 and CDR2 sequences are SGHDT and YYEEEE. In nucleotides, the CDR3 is TGTGCCGGCAGTTCGGCGGTTACCTACGAGCAGTACTTC. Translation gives CAGSSAVTYEQYF.

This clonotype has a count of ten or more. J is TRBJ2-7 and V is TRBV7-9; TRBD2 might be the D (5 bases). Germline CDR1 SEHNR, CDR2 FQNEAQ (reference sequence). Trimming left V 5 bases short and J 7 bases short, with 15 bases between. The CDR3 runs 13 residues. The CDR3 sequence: CASSTDVWEEQYF. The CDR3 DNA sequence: TGTGCCAGCAGCACGGACGTTTGGGAGGAGCAGTACTTC.

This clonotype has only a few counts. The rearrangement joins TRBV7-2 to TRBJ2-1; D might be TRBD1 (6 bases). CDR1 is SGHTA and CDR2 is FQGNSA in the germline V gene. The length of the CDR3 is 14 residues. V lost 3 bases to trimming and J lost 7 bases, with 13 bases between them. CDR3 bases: TGTGCCAGCAGCTTTCGGCAGGGGATTAATGAGCAGTTCTTC. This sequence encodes CASSFRQGINEQFF.

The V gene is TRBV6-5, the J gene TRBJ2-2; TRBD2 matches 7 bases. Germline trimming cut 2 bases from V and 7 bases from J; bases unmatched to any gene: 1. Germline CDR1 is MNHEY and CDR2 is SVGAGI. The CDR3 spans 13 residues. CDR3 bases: TGTGCCAGCAGTTACCCGGGGGGCGGGGAGCTGTTTTTT. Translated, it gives CASSYPGGGELFF.

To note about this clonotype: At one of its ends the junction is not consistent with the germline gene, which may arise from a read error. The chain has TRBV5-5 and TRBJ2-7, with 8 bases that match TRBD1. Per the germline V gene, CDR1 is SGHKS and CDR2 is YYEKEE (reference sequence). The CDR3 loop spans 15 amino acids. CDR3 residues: CACSPGQVDSYEQYF. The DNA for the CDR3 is TGTGCCTGCAGTCCGGGACAGGTCGACTCCTACGAGCAGTACTTC.

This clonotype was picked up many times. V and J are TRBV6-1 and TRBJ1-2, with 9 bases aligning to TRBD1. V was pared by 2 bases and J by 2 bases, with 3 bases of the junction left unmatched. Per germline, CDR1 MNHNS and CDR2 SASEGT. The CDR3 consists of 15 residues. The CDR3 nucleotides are TGTGCCAGCAGTGAACGGGACAGGGTGAACTATGGCTACACCTTC. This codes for CASSERDRVNYGYTF.

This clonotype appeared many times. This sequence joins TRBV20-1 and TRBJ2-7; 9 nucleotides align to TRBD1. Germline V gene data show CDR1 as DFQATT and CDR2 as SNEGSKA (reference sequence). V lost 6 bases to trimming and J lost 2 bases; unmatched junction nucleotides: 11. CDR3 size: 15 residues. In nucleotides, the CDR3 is TGCAGTGCATCAGATACCCGGACAGGGGCCTACGAGCAGTACTTC. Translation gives CSASDTRTGAYEQYF.